This T cell receptor (beta chain) was sequenced for a study of cytomegalovirus exposure and HLA in healthy donors. General observations from the study: A later analysis linked 16,951 TCR beta sequences to HLA alleles at 0.05 false discovery rate.

V was pared by 0 bases and J by 3 bases, with 2 bases of the junction left unmatched. The CDR3 has 14 residues. The V gene's germline CDR1 is SGHRS and CDR2 YFSETQ. The PCR had 60 Vbeta and 13 Jbeta primers. Clones were sequenced by immunoSEQ multiplex PCR, and TCRdb holds only the in-frame ones, with some missing. This sample has 150,000 or so clones, with about 77% found just once. A note on this clone: Its target is unknown.

The V call is TRBV5-1, the J call TRBJ1-2; 7 bases match TRBD1. The origin of this receptor is a man between 18 and 35 years old in good health and CMV-seropositive. The material sequenced was PBMCs. The CDR3 loop is CASSLVGTDYGYTF. The CDR3 region has the DNA TGCGCCAGCAGCTTGGTGGGGACAGACTATGGCTACACCTTC.